This is a list of T cell receptor beta chains from one sample in a study of control samples from healthy donors and cancer patients. Produced via immunoSEQ multiplex PCR; TCRdb's table is partial and in-frame only. The table lists approximately 90,000 clones, 88% of them singletons. The material sequenced was blood. All receptors derive from a woman aged 70-85 years in good health. The CDR3 runs from the conserved cysteine through the conserved F or W. The order of the fields is D gene, clone size, J gene, V gene, CDR3 DNA, CDR3 protein. D genes are given only for firm matches. Not all rows give a size; the values are once, few, many and, for expanded clones, a class.

D: NA
size: NA
J: TRBJ2-1
V: TRBV11-2
DNA: TGTGCCAGCAGGGGGGGGCTCTATGAGCAGTTCTTC
CDR3: CASRGGLYEQFF

D: NA
size: NA
J: TRBJ2-3
V: TRBV10-3
DNA: TGTGCCATCAGTGAGTCTCTAGGGATAGATACGCAGTATTTT
CDR3: CAISESLGIDTQYF

D: NA
size: NA
J: TRBJ1-6
V: TRBV2
DNA: TGTGCCAGCACAGGACAGCTTTCTTCACCCCTCCACTTT
CDR3: CASTGQLSSPLHF

D: NA
size: NA
J: TRBJ1-1
V: TRBV5-1
DNA: TGCGCCAGTTCAGGGACCGCACTTGAAGCTTTCTTT
CDR3: CASSGTALEAFF

D: NA
size: NA
J: TRBJ2-6
V: TRBV30
DNA: TGTGCCTGGGGTTCTGGGGCCAACGTCCTGACTTTC
CDR3: CAWGSGANVLTF

D: NA
size: NA
J: TRBJ1-1
V: TRBV6-2/TRBV6-3
DNA: TGTGCCAGCAGTGGACCGGTCGTTGAAGCTTTCTTT
CDR3: CASSGPVVEAFF

D: TRBD1
size: NA
J: TRBJ2-7
V: TRBV7-9
DNA: TGTGCCAGCAGCCAGACAGGGGCGGTCGACGAGCAGTACTTC
CDR3: CASSQTGAVDEQYF

D: TRBD1
size: NA
J: TRBJ1-2
V: TRBV3-1/TRBV3-2
DNA: TGTGCCAGCAGCCAAGTGGGACAGGCCAGTTTCTATAACTATGGCTACACCTTC
CDR3: CASSQVGQASFYNYGYTF

D: NA
size: few
J: TRBJ2-2
V: TRBV9
DNA: TGTGCCAGCAGCCCCTCTTTACGAGGGTACACCGGGGAGCTGTTTTTT
CDR3: CASSPSLRGYTGELFF

D: NA
size: NA
J: TRBJ1-1
V: TRBV2
DNA: TGTGCCAGCAGTGATTCGGGGGGCTGGACTGAAGCTTTCTTT
CDR3: CASSDSGGWTEAFF

D: NA
size: NA
J: TRBJ2-2
V: TRBV19
DNA: TGTGCCATAGGGAGGCAGAATCCCTCAAACACCGGGGAGCTGTTTTTT
CDR3: CAIGRQNPSNTGELFF

D: NA
size: NA
J: TRBJ2-7
V: TRBV7-8
DNA: TGTGCCAGCAGCTTATCCACCTACGAGCAGTACTTC
CDR3: CASSLSTYEQYF

D: NA
size: NA
J: TRBJ2-2
V: TRBV19
DNA: TGTGCCAGTAGTAGGAGGGATCCGAACACCGGGGAGCTGTTTTTT
CDR3: CASSRRDPNTGELFF

D: NA
size: NA
J: TRBJ2-1
V: TRBV23-1
DNA: TGCGCCACCCGGCGGCGCTCACCTAATGAGCAGTTCTTC
CDR3: CATRRRSPNEQFF

D: NA
size: NA
J: TRBJ1-1
V: TRBV18
DNA: TGTGCCAGCTCCGAGACAGCCTATGGCACTGAAGCTTTCTTT
CDR3: CASSETAYGTEAFF

D: TRBD1
size: NA
J: TRBJ2-7
V: TRBV11-3
DNA: TGTGCCAGCAGCGCTCGGACAGGGGCGACGTACGAGCAGTACTTC
CDR3: CASSARTGATYEQYF

D: NA
size: NA
J: TRBJ1-2
V: TRBV5-1
DNA: TGCGCCAGCAGCTTGGAGGGGAGTGACTATGGCTACACCTTC
CDR3: CASSLEGSDYGYTF

D: NA
size: NA
J: TRBJ2-5
V: TRBV10-3
DNA: TGTGCCATCAGTCACAGGGAAGAGACCCAGTACTTC
CDR3: CAISHREETQYF

D: NA
size: NA
J: TRBJ2-1
V: TRBV5-6
DNA: TGTGCCAGCAGCCTCCTCCTAGCGACCCACAATGAGCAGTTCTTC
CDR3: CASSLLLATHNEQFF

D: NA
size: NA
J: TRBJ1-3
V: TRBV7-2
DNA: TGTGCCAGCAGCCCAGGGGTTAGGAGCTCTGGAAACACCATATATTTT
CDR3: CASSPGVRSSGNTIYF